The 9 T cell receptor beta chains in this list originate from one sample, sequenced in a study of CD8+CD57+ T cells in acquired aplastic anemia. TCR beta VDJ combinations and CDR3 sequences were profiled from genomic DNA. TCRdb analysed the reads with MiXCR anew, one entry per CDR3 protein. The sample lists roughly 64,000 distinct CDR3 sequences, around 55% occurring once. Input material: sorted CD4+, CD8+, or CD8+CD57+ T cells (not recorded which) from PBMCs. Every receptor here comes from a human donor in good health, serving as a control.

In this sample, this clonotype turned up once. The chain joins TRBV19 to TRBJ2-7; D tentatively fits TRBD1 or TRBD2 (5 bases each). The CDR3 is 10 residues long. Germline V gives CDR1 LNHDA, CDR2 SQIVND (reference sequence). Trimming shortened V by 8 bases and J by 9 bases, and 11 bases separated the two germline ends. The CDR3 is CASGRQLQYF. CDR3 bases: TGTGCCAGTGGGAGACAGTTGCAGTACTTC.

This clonotype was seen many times. The CDR3 sequence: CASSLWITEAFF. The CDR3 bases are TGTGCCAGCAGTTTATGGATCACTGAAGCTTTCTTT. This chain joins TRBV28 and TRBJ1-1; no reliable D call. CDR1 and CDR2 (germline): MDHEN, SYDVKM. The CDR3 is 12 amino acids. Trimming removed 0 bases from V and 4 bases from J, with 3 bases in between.

The chain is built from TRBV5-1 and TRBJ2-5, with 9 nucleotides matching TRBD2. Germline CDR1 SGHRS, CDR2 YFSETQ. V shed 0 bases and J 5 bases; nucleotides not matched to a gene: 5. The CDR3 extends over 15 amino acids. CDR3 region: CASSLGSGSTETQYF. Here the CDR3 DNA reads TGCGCCAGCAGCTTGGGTAGCGGGAGCACTGAGACCCAGTACTTC.

This chain links TRBV2 with TRBJ1-5; D ambiguous. The CDR3 totals 15 residues. Germline values: CDR1 SNHLY, CDR2 FYNNEI. Between the trimmed V and J ends, which lost 1 base and 3 bases, there was a span of 10 bases. CDR3 loop: CASSEGGGFNQPQHF. The CDR3 DNA sequence: TGTGCCAGCAGTGAAGGGGGAGGTTTCAATCAGCCCCAGCATTTT. Combining the CDR3 with reference TRBV2 and TRBJ1-5 gives the whole variable domain EPEVTQTPSHQVTQMGQEVILRCVPISNHLYFYWYRQILGQKVEFLVSFYNNEISEKSEIFDDQFSVERPDGSNFTLKIRSTKLEDSAMYFCASSEGGGFNQPQHFGDGTRLSIL.

V is TRBV29-1 and J is TRBJ1-2, with D tentatively TRBD1 (5 bases). V was trimmed by 4 bases and J by 8 bases, leaving 11 bases between them. This CDR3 is 11 amino acids long. The germline V gene encodes CDR1 SQVTM and CDR2 ANQGSEA. CDR3 sequence reads: CSVVSGTGYTF. CDR3 DNA sequence: TGCAGCGTTGTTAGCGGGACCGGCTACACCTTC.

This chain connects TRBV20-1 to TRBJ2-3, with TRBD2 matching over 10 bases. The germline V gene encodes CDR1 DFQATT and CDR2 SNEGSKA (reference sequence). The junction had 4 bases not matched to a gene; V was cut back by 0 bases and J by 4 bases. This CDR3 is 15 amino acids long. The CDR3 DNA sequence: TGCAGTGCTAGAGAGAGCGGGAGGGGGCCAGATACGCAGTATTTT. Translated: CSARESGRGPDTQYF.

The sample holds many counts of this clonotype. The rearrangement links TRBV7-9 to TRBJ1-4; 8 bases are a match to TRBD1. This CDR3 region has 12 residues. Germline-derived CDR1 and CDR2 are SEHNR and FQNEAQ (reference sequence). CDR3: CATNRGNEKLFF. The CDR3 region has the DNA TGTGCGACCAACAGGGGGAATGAAAAACTGTTTTTT. Full variable domain (rest looked up from reference TRBV7-9 and TRBJ1-4): DTGVSQNPRHKITKRGQNVTFRCDPISEHNRLYWYRQTLGQGPEFLTYFQNEAQLEKSRLLSDRFSAERPKGSFSTLEIQRTEQGDSAMYLCATNRGNEKLFFGSGTQLSVL.

This clonotype qualifies as medium-sized. The chain joins TRBV2 to TRBJ2-7; D ambiguous. The CDR3 is made up of 14 amino acids. V was shortened by 10 bases and J by 4 bases, with 20 bases between the two germline ends. Germline assignment: CDR1 SNHLY and CDR2 FYNNEI. CDR3 amino acids: CATELGSSGYEQYF. CDR3 DNA: TGTGCCACGGAACTGGGGTCGAGTGGGTACGAGCAGTACTTC.

The chain is built from TRBV2 and TRBJ1-5; 7 bases match TRBD1. This CDR3 spans 19 amino acids. CDR1 is SNHLY, CDR2 FYNNEI, per germline. J gave up 0 bases and V 0 bases, and 11 bases lay outside the gene matches. The CDR3 sequence: CASSEAGGRGVYSNQPQHF. CDR3 in DNA: TGTGCCAGCAGTGAAGCGGGGGGCAGGGGGGTATATAGCAATCAGCCCCAGCATTTT.